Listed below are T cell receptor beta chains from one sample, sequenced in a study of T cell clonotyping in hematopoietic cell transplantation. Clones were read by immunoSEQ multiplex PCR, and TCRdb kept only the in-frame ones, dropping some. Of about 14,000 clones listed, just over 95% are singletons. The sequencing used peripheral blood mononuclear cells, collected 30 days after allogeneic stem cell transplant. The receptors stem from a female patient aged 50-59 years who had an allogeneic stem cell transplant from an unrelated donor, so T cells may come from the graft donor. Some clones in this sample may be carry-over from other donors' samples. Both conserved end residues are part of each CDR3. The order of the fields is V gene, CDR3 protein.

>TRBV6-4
CASSASGDTDTQYF
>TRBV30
CAWRRGGPYGVAF
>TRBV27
CASSSLAAGAYGYTF
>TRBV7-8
CASSLRTGSGEQYF
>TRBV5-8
CASSFHLDFSGNTIYF
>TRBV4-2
CASSQSVGDTQYF
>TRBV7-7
CASSLDSSAGQFF
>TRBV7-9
CASSFLGRPNEKLFF
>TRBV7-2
CASSLSLGGGLPRNTEAFF
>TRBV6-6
CASSYSIRDDNQPQHF
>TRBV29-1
CSVGAGGAYEQYF
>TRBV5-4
CASSARGQRGYTF
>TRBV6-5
CASSTPGGGYTF
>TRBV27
CASSLRTGTGVPYEQYF
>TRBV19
CASSFQVGTGGFYTF
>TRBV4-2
CASSPRGGAGSYEQYF
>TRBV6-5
CATKGGLNTEAFF
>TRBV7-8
CASSLSSGAGQPQHF
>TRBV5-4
CASSVPTGGRADTQYF
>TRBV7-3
CASSPLGGATDTQYF
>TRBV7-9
CASSFGQSGTEAFF
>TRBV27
CASSPRLASYEQYF
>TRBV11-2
CASSLALETGGFQETQYF
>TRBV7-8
CASSYGNNEQFF
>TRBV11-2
CASSLTGSASTDTQYF
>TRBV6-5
CASSYRSNSPLYF
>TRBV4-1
CASSQRQGGNEQFF
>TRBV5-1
CASSLDSTGELFF
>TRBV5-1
CASEGGDTDTQYF
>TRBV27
CASSPLGKSGFGYTF
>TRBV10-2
CASSEEGHSYGYTF
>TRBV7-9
CASSFRDGELFF
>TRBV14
CASSQGRGSSYEQYF
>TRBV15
CATSRERGLAGVVDTQYF
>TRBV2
CASSREGGARRLFSYEQYF
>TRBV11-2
CASSLEGLAINEQYF
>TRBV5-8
CATTRDRSYGYTF
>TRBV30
CAWAWAGGGQPQHF
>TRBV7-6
CASRPGGRETQYF
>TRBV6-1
CASRGGNTEAFF
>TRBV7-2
CASSQWRAGAQETQYF
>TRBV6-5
CASKGGIDSPLHF
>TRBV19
CASTKTGNRDSGANVLTF
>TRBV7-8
CATKFRRENTEAFF
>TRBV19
CASSRGRQDHQPQHF
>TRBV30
CAWTGGYNSPLHF
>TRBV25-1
CASSAPMTVNYGYTF
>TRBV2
CASSVGQGASF